This T cell receptor beta chain was profiled in a study of blood T cells in healthy people across ages. The V end lost 0 bases, the J end lost 9 bases, and 15 bases lay between the germline ends. Germline V gene sequence: CDR1 LGHDT, CDR2 YNNKEL (reference sequence). CDR3 size: 15 residues. Drawing of peripheral blood yielded 7.5 to 10 milliliters from each donor. In this sample, this clonotype turned up a few times. Then a second PCR, running about 6 to 11 cycles, was carried out with a sample-barcoded 5' primer and a J-beta primer mix. TCRdb recomputed calls from the 5' RACE reads with MiXCR, one row per CDR3 protein. Found here are about 1 million distinct CDR3 sequences, around 25% of them singletons; the top ten hold about 0.8%. The same data also went into a second study, on T cells of mothers and their children. That investigation notes: The study found thymic selection shapes TCR recombination output similarly in related and unrelated pairs.

This chain links TRBV3-1 with TRBJ1-5; D gene ambiguous. Sequenced: blood. The clonotype was recovered from a girl aged 2-10 years in good health. This chain's CDR3 is CASSQDGGPNWPQHF. CDR3 DNA sequence: TGTGCCAGCAGCCAAGATGGAGGGCCCAATTGGCCCCAGCATTTT.